The 15 T cell receptor beta chains listed next were all sequenced from one sample in a study of blood T cell repertoires in COVID-19. Measured with immunoSEQ multiplex PCR; TCRdb has only the in-frame clones, and not every one. The data hold 130,000 to 150,000 clones, with 84% observed a single time. Sequencing was carried out using peripheral blood. The receptor set was obtained from a man between 60 and 75 years old with active or convalescent COVID-19.

The chain uses TRBV28 and TRBJ2-5; TRBD1 might be the D (5 bases). Germline-derived CDR1 and CDR2 are MDHEN and SYDVKM. V lost 1 base, J lost 5 bases, and 11 bases lay in between. CDR3 length: 14 amino acids. Here the CDR3 DNA reads TGTGCCAGCAGTTTATCTGTGGGGCGGGAGACCCAGTACTTC. This sequence encodes CASSLSVGRETQYF.

Written as DNA, the CDR3 is TGCGCCAGCAGCGGACCCCCAGGGGTCACTGAAGCTTTCTTT. Its translation is CASSGPPGVTEAFF. The chain is built from TRBV5-1 and TRBJ1-1, with a weak D call TRBD1 (6 bases). Trimming cost V 4 bases and J 4 bases, with 14 bases left between them. The CDR3 extends over 14 amino acids. The germline CDR1 and CDR2 sequences are SGHRS and YFSETQ.

This sequence joins TRBV30 and TRBJ1-6; D is possibly TRBD1 (6 bases). Germline V gene sequence: CDR1 GTSNPN, CDR2 SVGIG (reference sequence). This CDR3 spans 13 amino acids. Trimming took off 2 bases at V and 10 bases at J, with 12 bases between the two ends. CDR3 DNA sequence: TGTGCCTGGAGTTACAGGGTTCACTCACCCCTCCACTTT. This codes for CAWSYRVHSPLHF. Combining the CDR3 with reference TRBV30 and TRBJ1-6 gives the whole variable domain SQTIHQWPATLVQPVGSPLSLECTVEGTSNPNLYWYRQAAGRGLQLLFYSVGIGQISSEVPQNLSASRPQDRQFILSSKKLLLSDSGFYLCAWSYRVHSPLHFGNGTRLTVT.

This clone was detected only once. The chain is built from TRBV6-1 and TRBJ2-7, with D perhaps matching TRBD2 (7 bases). CDR3 length: 15 residues. With 2 bases removed from V and 4 bases from J, the gap between germline ends came to 15 bases. Per the germline V gene, CDR1 is MNHNS and CDR2 is SASEGT. The CDR3 DNA reads TGTGCCAGCAGTGAACCGGGGGGCGCTAGTTACGAGCAGTACTTC. It specifies CASSEPGGASYEQYF.

The chain has TRBV27 and TRBJ2-5; 9 bases fit TRBD2. The germline gives CDR1 MNHEY, CDR2 SMNVEV (reference sequence). The CDR3 is 15 residues long. V gave up 3 bases and J gave up 1 base; unmatched junction bases: 3. The CDR3 DNA follows: TGTGCCAGCAGTTTGCTAGCGGGGTCCCAAGAGACCCAGTACTTC. Translation gives CASSLLAGSQETQYF.

V and J are TRBV18 and TRBJ1-1; maybe TRBD1 (6 bases). The CDR3 is 14 amino acids. V was pared by 3 bases and J by 0 bases, with 8 bases between. Germline lookup yields CDR1 KGHSH and CDR2 LQKENI. CDR3 DNA: TGTGCCAGCTCACCGGACAGTATGAACACTGAAGCTTTCTTT. It codes for CASSPDSMNTEAFF.

The genes are TRBV4-3 and TRBJ2-3; 8 bases are shared with TRBD2. CDR1 is LGHNA and CDR2 is YSLEER in the germline V gene. V dropped 0 bases and J dropped 2; count of bases not matched to a gene: 10. CDR3 length equals 18 residues. The CDR3 nucleotides are TGCGCCAGCAGCCAAGAGAGCTCTTCCGGGGGGGTCACAGATACGCAGTATTTT. It encodes CASSQESSSGGVTDTQYF.

V gene TRBV24-1 combines with J gene TRBJ2-2, with D possibly TRBD2 on 5 matching bases. CDR1 is KGHDR, CDR2 SFDVKD, per germline. V dropped 4 bases and J dropped 6 bases, with 8 bases sitting between them. The CDR3 is 13 residues long. The CDR3 DNA sequence: TGTGCCACCAGTGACACTAGGGCCGGGGAGCTGTTTTTT. Amino acids: CATSDTRAGELFF.

This clone was recorded once. J is TRBJ2-7 and V is TRBV6-5; 9 positions agree with TRBD1. Germline assignment: CDR1 MNHEY and CDR2 SVGAGI. The CDR3 has 14 amino acids. Trimming at V came to 2 bases and at J to 6 bases, leaving 5 bases not matched to a gene. CDR3 sequence: CASSYDGTGREQYF. CDR3 DNA sequence: TGTGCCAGCAGTTACGACGGGACAGGGCGCGAGCAGTACTTC.

This clone has a single count. The chain recombines TRBV5-6 with TRBJ2-2; 7 bases align to TRBD1. This CDR3 contains 15 residues. From germline, CDR1 is SGHDT and CDR2 YYEEEE. Germline trimming cut 0 bases from V and 4 bases from J; bases unmatched to any gene: 3. This CDR3 is CASSLAGTATGELFF. The CDR3 DNA reads as TGTGCCAGCAGCTTGGCCGGGACAGCCACCGGGGAGCTGTTTTTT.

The genes are TRBV2 and TRBJ1-2; TRBD1 might be the D (5 bases). Trimming took 5 bases from V and 0 from J, leaving 7 bases between them. This CDR3 spans 13 amino acids. In germline, CDR1 is SNHLY, CDR2 FYNNEI. Written as DNA, the CDR3 is TGTGCCAGCAGTAGGGGTACTAACTATGGCTACACCTTC. Translating gives CASSRGTNYGYTF.

J is TRBJ1-6 and V is TRBV27; D uncertain. The CDR3 covers 15 residues. Trimming took off 7 bases at V and 7 bases at J, with 17 bases between the two ends. Per the germline V gene, CDR1 is MNHEY and CDR2 is SMNVEV (reference sequence). CDR3 sequence: CASTRRAALNSPLHF. In DNA, the CDR3 is TGTGCCAGCACTCGGAGGGCAGCTCTGAATTCACCCCTCCACTTT.

The chain employs TRBV29-1 and TRBJ1-1, with D possibly matching TRBD1 (5 bases). The CDR3 runs 12 residues. CDR1 is SQVTM and CDR2 is ANQGSEA in the germline V gene. Deletions cut 5 bases from V and 1 base from J, with 8 bases between. The CDR3 DNA is TGCAGCGTTCACACAGGGAACACTGAAGCTTTCTTT. This gives the protein CSVHTGNTEAFF. Full variable domain (missing parts from reference TRBV29-1 and TRBJ1-1): SAVISQKPSRDICQRGTSLTIQCQVDSQVTMMFWYRQQPGQSLTLIATANQGSEATYESGFVIDKFPISRPNLTFSTLTVSNMSPEDSSIYLCSVHTGNTEAFFGQGTRLTVV.

This chain connects TRBV10-2 to TRBJ1-1, with 9 positions matching TRBD1. Germline V lookup: CDR1 WSHSY, CDR2 SAAADI. The V gene end was trimmed by 5 bases and the J gene end by 1 base; junction bases not matched to a gene: 2. The CDR3 loop spans 14 amino acids. Written as DNA, the CDR3 is TGCGCCAGCAGTAGGGACAGGGCGAACACTGAAGCTTTCTTT. This translates into CASSRDRANTEAFF.

This rearrangement joins TRBV5-1 to TRBJ2-7, with D tentatively TRBD1 (6 bases). The CDR3 runs 15 residues. Germline V lookup: CDR1 SGHRS, CDR2 YFSETQ. Trimming removed 3 bases at V and 3 bases at J, with 16 bases between. The CDR3 sequence is CASSSAGDPSYEQYF. For the CDR3, the DNA is TGCGCCAGCAGCTCTGCAGGGGACCCCAGCTACGAGCAGTACTTC. The full variable domain, with the rest looked up from reference TRBV5-1 and TRBJ2-7, is KAGVTQTPRYLIKTRGQQVTLSCSPISGHRSVSWYQQTPGQGLQFLFEYFSETQRNKGNFPGRFSGRQFSNSRSEMNVSTLELGDSALYLCASSSAGDPSYEQYFGPGTRLTVT.